Below are 18 T cell receptor beta chains sequenced from a single sample in a study of T cells after yellow fever vaccination. TCRdb reprocessed the 5' RACE reads with MiXCR, giving one entry per CDR3 protein. This sample has 200,000 to 250,000 distinct CDR3 sequences, with roughly 3% found just once. The material sequenced was CD4+ T cells sorted from PBMCs, taken 10 days after the yellow fever booster vaccination. All receptors come from a man aged 18 to 29 who received the YFV17D yellow fever vaccine.

The gene calls are TRBV28 and TRBJ2-7, with 9 bases fitting TRBD1. The germline V gene has CDR1 MDHEN and CDR2 SYDVKM. The CDR3 loop spans 14 amino acids. Trimming cost V 5 bases and J 9 bases; bases outside gene matches: 11. For the CDR3, the DNA is TGTGCCAGCAGTACCGGGACAGGGAGTCGGGTGCAGTACTTC. Encoded protein: CASSTGTGSRVQYF.

This chain joins TRBV7-2 and TRBJ1-2; D is undetermined. V was trimmed by 6 bases and J by 5 bases, leaving 13 bases between them. The germline V gene has CDR1 SGHTA and CDR2 FQGNSA. This CDR3 comprises 13 residues. The CDR3 DNA reads TGTGCCAGCAGTGGAAGCGGGCGATATGGCTACACCTTC. Translated, it gives CASSGSGRYGYTF.

The table lists this clonotype with many counts. The V and J genes are TRBV5-1 and TRBJ2-1; the match to TRBD2 covers 9 bases. With V trimmed by 0 bases and J by 3 bases, 4 bases remained unmatched. CDR3 length equals 16 residues. Per the germline V gene, CDR1 is SGHRS and CDR2 is YFSETQ. In DNA, the CDR3 is TGCGCCAGCAGCTTGGTGGTGCGGGGGGGCTACAATGAGCAGTTCTTC. It translates to CASSLVVRGGYNEQFF.

The chain employs TRBV12-3 or TRBV12-4 and TRBJ2-1, with 9 bases aligning to TRBD2. J was trimmed by 5 bases and V by 7 bases; bases with no gene match: 18. There are 18 residues in the CDR3. CDR3 sequence (DNA): TGTGCCAGCACCCTCCGACCGGGACTAGCTTTAATCAACAATGAGCAGTTCTTC. This gives the protein CASTLRPGLALINNEQFF.

This clonotype was observed at least ten times. This chain connects TRBV4-3 to TRBJ1-3, with D possibly being TRBD1 (6 bases). The CDR3 has 15 residues. The germline V gene has CDR1 LGHNA and CDR2 YSLEER. With 4 bases removed from V and 3 bases from J, the gap between germline ends came to 13 bases. The CDR3 reads CASSPQTGGGNTIYF. The CDR3 coding sequence is TGCGCCAGCAGCCCACAGACAGGAGGTGGAAACACCATATATTTT.

This clonotype was found many times. The chain uses TRBV6-6 and TRBJ2-7; 8 bases line up with TRBD2. CDR1 is MNHNY and CDR2 is SVGAGI in the germline V gene (reference sequence). The length of the CDR3 is 13 residues. The V and J ends lost 8 bases and 5 bases, in that order; junction bases with no gene match: 8. The CDR3 region is CASEGRRGDEQYF. CDR3 nucleotides: TGTGCCAGCGAAGGACGGCGGGGGGACGAGCAGTACTTC.

This clonotype came up many times. Relative to the germline gene, one junction end is altered; a read error may explain this. The V gene is TRBV7-7, the J gene TRBJ2-1, with D possibly TRBD2 on 6 matching bases. Per germline, CDR1 SSHAT and CDR2 FNYEAQ (reference sequence). The CDR3 has 13 amino acids. CDR3 region: CASSLERDYEQFF. The CDR3 DNA is TGTGCTAGCAGCTTAGAACGGGACTATGAGCAGTTCTTC.

This clonotype came up a few times. V gene TRBV19 combines with J gene TRBJ1-6; 12 bases are a match to TRBD1. CDR1 is LNHDA and CDR2 is SQIVND in the germline V gene (reference sequence). V shed 5 bases and J 6 bases; nucleotides not matched to a gene: 8. The CDR3 has 17 amino acids. DNA of the CDR3: TGTGCCAGTAGTCCGCCGGGACAGGGGGCGTCTAATTCACCCCTCCACTTT. As protein: CASSPPGQGASNSPLHF.

Here the CDR3 DNA reads TGCGCCAGCAGTGGAACCGGACAGGGGCGAAGTGAAGCTTTCTTT. It yields the protein CASSGTGQGRSEAFF. J is TRBJ1-1 and V is TRBV10-2; 9 nucleotides match TRBD1. There are 15 residues in the CDR3. Germline values: CDR1 WSHSY, CDR2 SAAADI. The V segment lost 4 bases and the J segment 7 bases; nucleotides outside the gene matches: 10.

On this clonotype itself: This may be a read error, as it is one base from a much larger clone. V usage is TRBV5-1 and J usage is TRBJ2-3, with 7 bases lining up with TRBD1. V gave up 6 bases and J gave up 5 bases; unmatched junction bases: 9. Germline CDR1 is SGHRS and CDR2 is YFSETQ. There are 14 residues in the CDR3. As DNA, the CDR3 is TGCGCCAGCACCCAGACAGGGACCAGAGATACGCAGTATTTT. Residues: CASTQTGTRDTQYF.

The rearrangement links TRBV18 to TRBJ2-5; 7 bases line up with TRBD1. This CDR3 has 14 amino acids. Germline CDR1 and CDR2: KGHSH and LQKENI. J gave up 5 bases and V 3 bases, and 6 bases lay outside the gene matches. Here the CDR3 DNA reads TGTGCCAGCTCACCGAGACAGGGATGGGAGACCCAGTACTTC. It specifies CASSPRQGWETQYF. The whole variable domain, remainder taken from reference TRBV18 and TRBJ2-5, is NAGVMQNPRHLVRRRGQEARLRCSPMKGHSHVYWYRQLPEEGLKFMVYLQKENIIDESGMPKERFSAEFPKEGPSILRIQQVVRGDSAAYFCASSPRQGWETQYFGPGTRLLVL.

The chain links TRBV7-8 to TRBJ1-5; 7 bases are shared with TRBD1. V shed 5 bases and J 11 bases; nucleotides not matched to a gene: 12. CDR1 SGHVS and CDR2 FQNEAQ come from the germline V gene. CDR3 length: 14 amino acids. CDR3 in amino acids: CASSTRTGKLAQHF. The DNA for the CDR3 is TGTGCCAGCAGCACACGGACAGGAAAGCTGGCCCAGCATTTT.

J is TRBJ1-2 and V is TRBV20-1, with TRBD1 matching over 12 bases. This CDR3 is 14 amino acids long. Looked up from germline, CDR1 is DFQATT and CDR2 is SNEGSKA (reference sequence). V gave up 4 bases and J gave up 6 bases; unmatched junction bases: 6. The CDR3 sequence: CSAKPGQGADGYTF. CDR3 nucleotides: TGCAGTGCTAAACCGGGACAGGGGGCAGATGGCTACACCTTC.

This clonotype was observed at least ten times. The chain couples TRBV7-9 to TRBJ2-3, with D perhaps assigned TRBD1 or TRBD2 (6 bases each). The CDR3 is made up of 14 amino acids. V shed 1 base and J shed 4 bases, with 9 bases lying between them. Germline CDR1 and CDR2: SEHNR and FQNEAQ (reference sequence). CDR3 in amino acids: CASSLGGAADTQYF. The CDR3 DNA reads TGTGCCAGCAGCTTAGGGGGGGCCGCAGATACGCAGTATTTT.

A word on this clonotype: A much larger clone sits a single nucleotide away, making a read error possible. The chain recombines TRBV4-1 with TRBJ2-1, with 10 bases that match TRBD2. V dropped 5 bases and J dropped 14; count of bases not matched to a gene: 9. The germline CDR1 and CDR2 sequences are MGHRA and YSYEKL. The CDR3 has 13 residues. The CDR3 DNA sequence: TGCGCCAGCAGCTACCCAGCGGGGGGGCCTAAGTTCTTC. It specifies CASSYPAGGPKFF.

The chain combines TRBV4-1 with TRBJ1-1, with no clear D. Looked up from germline, CDR1 is MGHRA and CDR2 is YSYEKL. Trimming pared 4 bases from V and 0 bases from J, leaving 27 bases between. This CDR3 has 20 amino acids. This CDR3 is CASSLTQPTPWTAMNTEAFF. CDR3 DNA: TGCGCCAGCAGCCTTACCCAACCGACGCCATGGACGGCGATGAACACTGAAGCTTTCTTT.

There are many counts of this clonotype. The rearrangement uses TRBV5-1 and TRBJ2-2; D unresolved. The CDR3 runs 13 residues. Germline assignment: CDR1 SGHRS and CDR2 YFSETQ. The V end lost 4 bases, the J end lost 5 bases, and 9 bases lay between the germline ends. The CDR3: CASSLKVTGELFF. The CDR3 DNA follows: TGCGCCAGCAGCCTTAAAGTTACCGGGGAGCTGTTTTTT.

This clonotype was seen a handful of times. The chain combines TRBV4-2 with TRBJ2-5; 8 positions agree with TRBD2. The germline gives CDR1 LGHNA, CDR2 YNFKEQ. The CDR3 totals 16 residues. The V segment lost 0 bases and the J segment 2 bases; nucleotides outside the gene matches: 5. CDR3 bases: TGTGCCAGCAGCCAAGAAGGGGCGGGGGGACAAGAGACCCAGTACTTC. It codes for CASSQEGAGGQETQYF.